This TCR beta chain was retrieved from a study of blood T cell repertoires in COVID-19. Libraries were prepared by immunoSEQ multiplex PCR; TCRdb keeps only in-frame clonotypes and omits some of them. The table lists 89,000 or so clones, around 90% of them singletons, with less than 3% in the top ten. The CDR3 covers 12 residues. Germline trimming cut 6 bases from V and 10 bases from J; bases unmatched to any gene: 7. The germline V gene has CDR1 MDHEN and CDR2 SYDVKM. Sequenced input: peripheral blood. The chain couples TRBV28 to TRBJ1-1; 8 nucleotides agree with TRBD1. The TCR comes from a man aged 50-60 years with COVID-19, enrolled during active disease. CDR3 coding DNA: TGTGCCAGCAGCCTATGGGACAGGACAGCTTTCTTT. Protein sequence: CASSLWDRTAFF.